This TCR beta chain stems from a study of T cell changes during pregnancy in multiple sclerosis. Repertoires were generated with immunoSEQ multiplex PCR, while TCRdb's copy carries only in-frame clones and drops some. Of about 62,000 clones detected, 80% to 90% appear once; the ten largest clones hold 2% to 3%. Germline V gene sequence: CDR1 KGHSH, CDR2 LQKENI. The CDR3 consists of 14 residues. Deletions cut 1 base from V and 5 bases from J, with 11 bases between. Here the sequenced sample was peripheral blood, taken in the first trimester of pregnancy. The sequence came from a female donor with multiple sclerosis, enrolled in a pregnancy study. This chain joins TRBV18 and TRBJ1-1; D might be TRBD1 (5 bases). DNA of the CDR3: TGTGCCAGCTCACCACGGGGGGTCGGGACTGAAGCTTTCTTT. Protein: CASSPRGVGTEAFF.